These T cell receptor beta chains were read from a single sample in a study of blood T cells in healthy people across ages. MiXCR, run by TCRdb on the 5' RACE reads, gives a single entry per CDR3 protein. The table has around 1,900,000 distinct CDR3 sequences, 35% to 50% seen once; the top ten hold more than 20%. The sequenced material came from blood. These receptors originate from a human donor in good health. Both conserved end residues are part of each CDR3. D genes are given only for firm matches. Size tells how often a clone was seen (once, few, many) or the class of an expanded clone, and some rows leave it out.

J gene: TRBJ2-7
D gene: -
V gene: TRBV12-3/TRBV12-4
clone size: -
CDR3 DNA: TGTGCCAGCAGTTTCCACGCTAGGGAGAATTACGAGCAGTACTTC
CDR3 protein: CASSFHARENYEQYF

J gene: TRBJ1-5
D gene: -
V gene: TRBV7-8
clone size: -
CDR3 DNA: TGTGCCAGCAGCCCCACAGTAGGGGAAAATCAGCCCCAGCATTTT
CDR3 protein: CASSPTVGENQPQHF

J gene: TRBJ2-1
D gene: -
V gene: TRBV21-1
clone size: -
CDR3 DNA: TGTGCCAGCAGCAAAAACAGGGTTATTCATGAGCAGTTCTTC
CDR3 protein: CASSKNRVIHEQFF

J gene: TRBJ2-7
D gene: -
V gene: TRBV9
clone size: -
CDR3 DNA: TGTGCCAGCAGCGTAAGGGACGGGCTCTCCTACGAGCAGTACTTC
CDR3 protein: CASSVRDGLSYEQYF

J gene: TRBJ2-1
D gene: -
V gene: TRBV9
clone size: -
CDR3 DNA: TGTGCCAGCAGCCCCGAGGGACCGCGGCAGTTCTTC
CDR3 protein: CASSPEGPRQFF

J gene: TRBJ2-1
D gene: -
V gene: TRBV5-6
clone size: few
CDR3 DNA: TGTGCCAGCAGCTTTTGGCCCCCCGGTCGGTACAATGAGCAGTTCTTC
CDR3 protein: CASSFWPPGRYNEQFF

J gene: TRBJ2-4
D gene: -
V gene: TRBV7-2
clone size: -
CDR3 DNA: TGTGCCAGCAGCCCCGCTCTAGCCAAAAGCATTCAGTACTTC
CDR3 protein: CASSPALAKSIQYF

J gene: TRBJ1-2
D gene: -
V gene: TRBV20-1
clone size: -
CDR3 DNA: TGCAGTCCGGCAGGGAACTATGGCTACACCTTC
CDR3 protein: CSPAGNYGYTF

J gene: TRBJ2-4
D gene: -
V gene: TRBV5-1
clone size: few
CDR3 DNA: TGCGCCAGCAGCATCCGGGGCCTGGAAAACATTCAGTACTTC
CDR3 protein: CASSIRGLENIQYF

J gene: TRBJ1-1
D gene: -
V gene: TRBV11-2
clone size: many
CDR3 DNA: TGCGCCAGCAGCTTTGGGGCCGGCACTGAAGCTTTCTTT
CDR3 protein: CASSFGAGTEAFF

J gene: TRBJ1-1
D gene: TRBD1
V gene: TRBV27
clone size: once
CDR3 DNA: TGTGCCAGCAGTCTAAACAGGGGCCTTATGAACACTGAAGCTTTCTTT
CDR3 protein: CASSLNRGLMNTEAFF

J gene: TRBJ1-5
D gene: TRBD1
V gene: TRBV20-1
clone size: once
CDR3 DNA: TGCAGTGCTACCGGACAGGACTTGTCCCAGCATTTT
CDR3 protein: CSATGQDLSQHF

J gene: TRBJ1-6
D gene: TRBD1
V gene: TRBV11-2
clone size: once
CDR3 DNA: TGTGCCAGCAGGACAGGGTACACGAGTTCACCCCTCCACTTT
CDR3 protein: CASRTGYTSSPLHF

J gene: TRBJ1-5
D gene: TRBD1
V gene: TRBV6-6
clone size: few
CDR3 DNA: TGTGCCAGTAAAGGGACAGGCCTCAATCAGCCCCAGCATTTT
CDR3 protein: CASKGTGLNQPQHF

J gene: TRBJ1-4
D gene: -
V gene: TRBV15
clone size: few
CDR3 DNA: TGTGCCACCAGCAGAGATCCCAGATCGTCTGAAAAACTGTTTTTT
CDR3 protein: CATSRDPRSSEKLFF

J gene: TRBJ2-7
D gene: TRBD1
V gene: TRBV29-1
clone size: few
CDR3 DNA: TGCAGCGTCCAGGGGGACCTCTACGAGCAGTACTTC
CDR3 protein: CSVQGDLYEQYF

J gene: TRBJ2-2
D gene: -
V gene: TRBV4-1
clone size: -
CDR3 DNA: TGCGCCAGCAGCCAAGATACAGACTACACCGGGGAGCTGTTTTTT
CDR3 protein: CASSQDTDYTGELFF

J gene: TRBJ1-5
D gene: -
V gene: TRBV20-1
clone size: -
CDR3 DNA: TGCAGTGCTAGAGATCATTCGATCGGGGGCGAGAATCAGCCCCAGCATTTT
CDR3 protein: CSARDHSIGGENQPQHF

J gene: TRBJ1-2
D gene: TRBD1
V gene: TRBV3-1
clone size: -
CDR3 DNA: TGTGCCAGCAGCCAAGTGACAGGGGCCACTCAAAGAGGCTACACCTTC
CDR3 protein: CASSQVTGATQRGYTF

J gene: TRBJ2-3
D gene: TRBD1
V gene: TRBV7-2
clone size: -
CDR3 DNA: TGTGCCAGCAGCTCTGCTGGGACAGGAGCCAATTCGCAGTATTTT
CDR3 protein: CASSSAGTGANSQYF

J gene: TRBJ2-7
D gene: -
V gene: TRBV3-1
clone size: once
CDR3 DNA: TGTGCCAGCAGCCAAGATTATGGGGAATACTACAATGAGCAGTACTTC
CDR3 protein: CASSQDYGEYYNEQYF

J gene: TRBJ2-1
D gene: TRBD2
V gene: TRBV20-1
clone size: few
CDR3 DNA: TGCAGTGCTAGTAGGCGGGGGGGCTGGAATGAGCAGTTCTTC
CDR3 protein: CSASRRGGWNEQFF

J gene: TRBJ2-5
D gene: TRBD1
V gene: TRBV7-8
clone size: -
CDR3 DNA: TGTGCCAGCAGCTTAGCCGTAGGGGACAGACCGAAAGAGGCCCAGTACTTC
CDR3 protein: CASSLAVGDRPKEAQYF

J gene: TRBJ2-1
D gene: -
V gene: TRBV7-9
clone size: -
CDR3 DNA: TGTGCCAGCAGCTTGGGAGACTGGAGCTCCTACAATGAGCAGTTCTTC
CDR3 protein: CASSLGDWSSYNEQFF

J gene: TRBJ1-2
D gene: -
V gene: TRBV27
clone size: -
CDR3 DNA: TGTGCCAGCAGGGGGACCCGCGGCAGATACTATGGCTACACCTTC
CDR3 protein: CASRGTRGRYYGYTF

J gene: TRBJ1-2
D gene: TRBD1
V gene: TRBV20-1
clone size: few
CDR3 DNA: TGCAGTGCTAGGCTACAGGGGGCTTATGGCTACACCTTC
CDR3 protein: CSARLQGAYGYTF

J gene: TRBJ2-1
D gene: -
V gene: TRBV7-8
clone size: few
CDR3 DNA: TGTGCCAGCAGGGACTACAGGGGCAAGGACAATGAGCAGTTCTTC
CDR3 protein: CASRDYRGKDNEQFF

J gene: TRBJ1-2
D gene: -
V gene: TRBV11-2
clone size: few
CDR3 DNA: TGTGCCAGCAGCCCCGGGGCCAGGGAAACTATGGTTGGCTACACCTTC
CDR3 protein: CASSPGARETMVGYTF

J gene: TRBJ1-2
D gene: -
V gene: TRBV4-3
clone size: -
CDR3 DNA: TGCGCCAGCAGCCAAGATGTGGCGGTAGATTATGGCTACACCTTC
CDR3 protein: CASSQDVAVDYGYTF

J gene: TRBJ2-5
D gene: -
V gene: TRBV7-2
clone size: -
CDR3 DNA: TGTGCCAGCACCATTCAATCAGAGACCCAGTACTTC
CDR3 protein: CASTIQSETQYF